The present T cell receptor (beta chain) was sequenced within a study of shared clonotypes between healthy human individuals. Study at large: Each donor's CD4 naive and CD4 memory cells filled three plates apiece, CD8 naive two, and CD8 memory one.

Of note for this clone: The same CDR3 also results from other DNA sequences found in this sample.

Only in-frame clones appear in the TCRdb table, and some are missing; sequencing was by immunoSEQ multiplex PCR. The sample has about 2,100,000 clones, about 92% seen once; the top ten hold under 2%. CD8 cells classed as naive were CD45RO-negative and positively selected for CCR7, excluding terminally differentiated effector memory CD45RA+ cells. CDR1 and CDR2 from the germline V gene are KGHSH and LQKENI. Trimming removed 3 bases from V and 1 base from J, with 5 bases in between. This CDR3 is 13 amino acids long. The V call is TRBV18, the J call TRBJ2-3, with D perhaps matching TRBD1 (5 bases). Input material: naive CD8+ T cells from PBMCs. This clonotype originated in a man between 18 and 35 years old in good health. Some clones in this sample may be carry-over from other donors' samples. In DNA form, the CDR3 reads TGTGCCAGCTCACCGGGGCGCACAGATACGCAGTATTTT. This gives the protein CASSPGRTDTQYF.